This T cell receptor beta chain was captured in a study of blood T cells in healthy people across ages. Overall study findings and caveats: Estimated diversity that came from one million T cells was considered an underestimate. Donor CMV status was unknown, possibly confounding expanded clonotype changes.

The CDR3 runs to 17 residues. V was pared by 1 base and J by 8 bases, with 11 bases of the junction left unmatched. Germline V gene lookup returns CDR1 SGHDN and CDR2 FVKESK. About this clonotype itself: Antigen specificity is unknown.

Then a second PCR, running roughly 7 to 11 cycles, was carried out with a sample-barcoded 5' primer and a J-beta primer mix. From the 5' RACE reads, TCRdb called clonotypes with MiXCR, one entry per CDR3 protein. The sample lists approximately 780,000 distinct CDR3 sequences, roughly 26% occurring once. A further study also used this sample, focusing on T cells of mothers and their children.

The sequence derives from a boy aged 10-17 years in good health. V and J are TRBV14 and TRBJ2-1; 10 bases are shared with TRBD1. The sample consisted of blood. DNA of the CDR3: TGTGCCAGCAGCCAAGGCCCCTTAGGACAGGGGGTGCATGAGCAGTTCTTC. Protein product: CASSQGPLGQGVHEQFF.